This TCR beta chain was captured by sequencing in a study of T-cell memory formation after mild COVID-19. TCRdb re-analysed the 5' RACE reads in MiXCR, keeping a single row per CDR3 protein. This table has roughly 300,000 distinct CDR3 sequences, roughly 8.2% appearing once. V lost 6 bases and J lost 4, with 8 bases in between. The CDR3 covers 12 residues. Germline V CDR1 and CDR2: SNHLY, FYNNEI. Sequencing was done on a sample of PBMCs or a T cell subset sorted from them (not recorded which). The chain carries TRBV2 and TRBJ2-3, with D possibly matching TRBD2 (5 bases). The sequence was collected from a young man who had mild COVID-19 (a few samples of this study predate the infection). Cell type and time point are not known. DNA of the CDR3: TGTGCCAGCAGAGAGAGGGCAGATACGCAGTATTTT. Translation: CASRERADTQYF.